This T cell receptor (beta chain) originates from a study of cytomegalovirus exposure and HLA in healthy donors listed by TCRdb under 2017. About the investigation overall: According to an earlier analysis of a few hundred of the donors, 150 million to 200 million T cells yielded some 120 million unique TCR beta sequences and 276 Gb of sequence data. Both class I and class II loci were covered by HLA typing, at four-digit resolution. A separate validation cohort of 100 to 150 different subjects was used in addition to the 666-subject first cohort. An earlier analysis of approximately 630 of the donors applied high-throughput TCR beta sequencing to assess whether each TCR beta V gene segment acted as functional or pseudogenic. The study combined high-throughput TCR immunosequencing, statistical association of individual TCRs with disease status, and machine learning to predict cytomegalovirus infection status. Of the roughly 400 genotyped donors, over 80% were placed in the genetic ancestry cluster associated with self-reported Caucasian donors. Five DR-DQ haplotypes were handled as single units for association and clustering, since linkage in the cohort was strong. The number of donors typed differed by locus, with roughly 620-640 for A, B, C, DRB1 and DQB1, approximately 500 for DQA1, 600 to 610 for DPA1, and 450 to 480 for DPB1. In a later genetic analysis, genome-wide SNP genotypes for about 65% of the 666 donors were used, and that subset was treated as a discovery cohort. The study profiled the T cell repertoires of some 610 subjects by immunosequencing and related them to cytomegalovirus serostatus. Donor age, sex, ethnicity and CMV serostatus were compiled alongside the repertoire data. Roughly 300 gigabases of sequencing data and roughly 81 million unique TCR sequences made up an early release that covered some 640 HLA-typed donors. Rather than using new phenotypic data, the later analysis identified candidate immune exposures from TCR beta sequences and from how often those sequences occurred across donors. Among about 360 genotyped donors of the cohort, an average of approximately 250,000 unique TCR beta nucleotide sequences were sequenced per donor, roughly 20% of them non-productive. The study aimed to test whether cataloging public T cell receptors could reveal signatures of past pathogen exposure. To study patterns of TCR occurrence, a later analysis re-analyzed previously published TCR beta repertoires from 666 donors and added high-resolution HLA genotyping. All discovery cohort repertoires had been generated on a single sequencing platform. Findings and caveats that apply to the study as a whole: The authors suggested that the approach could potentially be extended to other disease states and immunological phenotypes. When HLA alleles, especially DR and DQ, strongly co-occurred, attributing TCR associations to individual alleles was difficult. A further reported finding was that TCR beta sequences accurately predicted the HLA-A and HLA-B alleles for most subjects in the first cohort. A few of the identified cytomegalovirus-associated TCR beta chains were confirmed in vitro to be specific for cytomegalovirus antigens. In an earlier analysis of about 540 of the donors, most TCR beta V segments were observed in productive rearrangements about 87% or about 30% of the time, broadly matching IMGT annotations. Because counts were too low, 15 or so rarely observed V segments, including chromosome 9 orphons, were excluded from the earlier analysis of about 500 of the donors. According to a later analysis, parvovirus B19, influenza, CMV and Epstein-Barr virus appeared linked to several top co-occurrence clusters. Correlated functional status among segregating V segments might reflect linkage disequilibrium, but an unknown experimental factor could not be ruled out. Specific HLA alleles were associated with 15,000 to 20,000 TCR beta sequences at a false discovery rate of 0.05 in a later analysis. A group of highly shared sequence variants was considered likely to be a technical artifact of the sequencing pipeline. The study listed over 150 TCR beta chains as associated with cytomegalovirus. A later analysis found that HLA-associated TCR beta chains were more clonally expanded and had lower generation probabilities than equally common non-associated chains. Most TCR sequences were seen in very few donors, while some public TCRs were found in many individuals. Because HLA typing was unavailable for some donors at each locus, only the typed subset was used in association tests. In a later analysis, TCR association rates were found to vary across HLA loci, with the most associated TCRs seen for DRB1 alleles and the fewest for HLA-C alleles. V-gene and J-gene trimming of TCR beta chains was associated with a missense DCLRE1C variant in a later genetic analysis, and the association was replicated in an independent cohort. The presence/absence analyses assumed that sequencing depth was roughly uniform across donors, and that assumption may not be true. In this cohort, only TCR beta chains were sequenced, and detectable features were limited by the absence of alpha or paired-chain data. The classifier was reported to diagnose cytomegalovirus status with high specificity and sensitivity in both the original and validation cohorts. The only immune exposure information available for the cohort was CMV serostatus. Compared with the approximately 600-donor mean, donors in an Asian-associated ancestry cluster had fewer N-insertions in productive TCRs, according to a later genetic analysis. In a later analysis, most CMV-associated TCR beta chains were found to appear HLA-restricted, with HLA associations seemingly driven largely by CMV exposure. Some IMGT-functional V segments, including TRBV6-2 and TRBV6-3, could not be told apart with the 87-base-pair reads, so those segments were excluded.

Library method: the immunoSEQ multiplex PCR assay. A mixture of 60 forward primers for TCR Vbeta segments and 13 reverse primers for TCR Jbeta segments was used in the multiplex PCR. The CDR3 region of rearranged TCR beta genes was amplified from genomic DNA by a multiplex PCR assay. The Illumina HiSeq System was used to sequence the amplified TCR beta libraries as 87-base-pair reads. As for the original processing: A later analysis counted some 80 million unique TCR beta chains across the 666 repertoires, and 9.5 million to 11 million of these chains were shared by at least two donors. Raw reads were error-corrected and collapsed into unique sequences with a nearest-neighbor algorithm that merged closely related sequences to remove PCR and sequencing errors. V, D and J gene segments were assigned by aligning CDR3 sequences to IMGT reference sequences. For a sequence to be retained, a match of at least six nucleotides was required to both a V gene segment and a J gene segment. A rearrangement counted as productive if the CDR3 had no stop codons and remained in frame with V and J, and every other rearrangement counted as non-productive. CDR3 was defined according to IMGT convention as the region running from the second conserved V-encoded cysteine to the conserved J-encoded phenylalanine. The earlier analysis of about 590 of the donors excluded sequences that lacked an unambiguous match to a single V gene segment. An earlier analysis of roughly 590 of the donors called V segments functional above 56.7% productive rearrangements and segregating when the between-donor standard deviation exceeded 5%. A statistical classification framework was developed to diagnose cytomegalovirus status using the catalog of TCR beta chain sequences. In a later analysis, TCR nucleotide sequences were compared against IMGT/GENE-DB human TR gene sequences so that V and J genes could be assigned. Using the TCRdist pipeline, a later analysis assigned CDR3 sequences along with most-parsimonious VDJ recombination scenarios. A later analysis defined each TCR beta chain by its CDR3 amino acid sequence plus V-gene family, and excluded reads lacking a unique V-gene family. To address suspected cross-contamination and a sequencing artifact, a later analysis removed 550 to 750 highly shared, low-generation-probability nucleotide sequences. In a later analysis, a clonal expansion index for each public chain was calculated from normalized within-repertoire ranks of inferred template counts. A later analysis computed generation probabilities with a VDJ recombination model fitted to out-of-frame rearrangements, and checked the results against IGoR. Hypergeometric tests were used in a later analysis to score TCR-TCR, TCR-HLA and TCR-CMV co-occurrence, with a repertoire-size bias correction applied to the TCR pairs. To estimate false discovery rates, a later analysis permuted the HLA or CMV assignments 20 times. In a later analysis, co-occurring TCRs were grouped using DBSCAN, and TCRdist sequence similarity was added for clustering within HLA-allele-positive subsets. Repertoires with fewer than 30,000 or more than 120,000 public chains were left out of co-occurrence clustering, as were a few repertoires with anomalous nucleotide sharing. Sourced from immuneACCESS, this table was stored by TCRdb with only in-frame sequences that have V and J called. A share of the clones is absent; for the studies checked, an unresolved V gene accounts for under half, and the remainder has no known explanation. That table gives V, J and clone size, and the DNA gave D and trimming. This sample is represented by about 98,000 clones; roughly 80% of them were singletons. The ten largest clones add up to about a sixth of the sample.

The cohort was made up of approximately 670 healthy bone marrow donors. At the time of sampling, every cohort member was nominally healthy, though immune exposures that went unrecorded were likely present. The donor tested CMV seropositive, placing the donor among the approximately 310 seropositive members of the cohort. Every donor gave a peripheral blood sample, and the peripheral blood mononuclear cells from that sample were used for TCR beta sequencing. Genomic DNA extraction from the blood cell samples was performed with the Qiagen DNeasy Blood Extraction Kit. Notes on this clone: Its antigen specificity is not known. Per-nucleotide qualities are absent, and no much larger clonotype sits a single base away.

Reading from cysteine to phenylalanine, the CDR3 counts 13 amino acids. Only the CDR3 region is kept as DNA, spanning 39 bases read in frame from base 1. The germline V gene supplies CDR1 MDHEN and CDR2 SYDVKM. For this chain, trimming is 1 base at the V end and 11 bases at the J end, and the number of junction bases without a gene match is 7. The sequenced material came from PBMCs. The rearranged segments are TRBV28 and TRBJ2-5, with 7 middle bases fitting TRBD1. This TCR was recovered from a man between 60 and 75 years old in good health and CMV-seropositive. The nucleotide sequence is TGTGCCAGCAGTTTATTCCGGACAGGTTGGCAGTACTTC. Translated, this is CASSLFRTGWQYF.